This entry lists 23 T cell receptor beta chains sequenced from one sample in a study of T cell changes during pregnancy in multiple sclerosis. Profiling relied on immunoSEQ multiplex PCR, and the TCRdb table lists in-frame clones only, not all of them. In the table there are approximately 100,000 clones, approximately 91% of which are singletons. Sample: peripheral blood, taken in the second trimester of pregnancy. These receptors all stem from a female donor with multiple sclerosis, enrolled in a pregnancy study.

This clone is a singleton in its sample. The chain links TRBV7-9 to TRBJ2-7, with TRBD2 identical over 8 bases. Germline CDR1 and CDR2: SEHNR and FQNEAQ (reference sequence). The V segment lost 5 bases and the J segment 4 bases; nucleotides outside the gene matches: 16. The CDR3 consists of 17 residues. The CDR3 protein is CASSPDSFSGRAYEQYF. Here the CDR3 DNA reads TGTGCCAGCAGCCCAGACTCTTTCTCCGGGAGGGCGTACGAGCAGTACTTC.

V usage is TRBV2 and J usage is TRBJ2-7; D possibly corresponds to TRBD2 (5 bases). The ends were cut back, 2 bases at V and 3 bases at J, with 17 bases in the middle. CDR3 length: 16 residues. Germline-derived CDR1 and CDR2 are SNHLY and FYNNEI. DNA for the CDR3: TGTGCCAGCAGTGAACCCGATAGTTGGGCGGGCTACGAGCAGTACTTC. It specifies CASSEPDSWAGYEQYF.

The table lists this clone with a count of one. The V and J genes are TRBV13 and TRBJ1-1; unclear D gene. In germline, CDR1 is PRHDT, CDR2 FYEKMQ (reference sequence). With 5 bases removed from V and 0 bases from J, the gap between germline ends came to 4 bases. The CDR3 is 12 residues long. CDR3 DNA: TGTGCCAGCAGCCCTATGAACACTGAAGCTTTCTTT. Its protein is CASSPMNTEAFF.

The V call is TRBV4-3, the J call TRBJ2-7; D is undetermined. Germline CDR1 reads LGHNA; CDR2 reads YSLEER. The CDR3 is 11 amino acids. V lost 1 base, J lost 6 bases, and 4 bases lay in between. The CDR3 here is CASSQGSEQYF. Written as DNA, the CDR3 is TGCGCCAGCAGCCAAGGCAGCGAGCAGTACTTC.

Only a few counts were recorded for this clone. The gene calls are TRBV6-5 and TRBJ1-3; D unclear. This CDR3 contains 13 residues. V was shortened by 5 bases and J by 4 bases, with 9 bases between the two germline ends. Germline V gene data show CDR1 as MNHEY and CDR2 as SVGAGI. CDR3 sequence reads: CASSTRSGNTIYF. The CDR3 DNA is TGTGCCAGCAGTACACGTTCGGGAAACACCATATATTTT.

The chain recombines TRBV6-5 with TRBJ1-4; TRBD1 matches 11 bases. The length of the CDR3 is 14 residues. In germline, CDR1 is MNHEY, CDR2 SVGAGI. Unmatched junction bases numbered 2, after V lost 4 bases and J lost 7 bases. CDR3 sequence (DNA): TGTGCCAGCAGTTCCGGGACAGGGGGTGAAAAACTGTTTTTT. It is translated as CASSSGTGGEKLFF.

Note on this clone: At one end, the junction sequence differs from germline, possibly due to a read error. The rearrangement uses TRBV7-7 and TRBJ2-3, with 8 positions matching TRBD2. There are 15 residues in the CDR3. Per germline, CDR1 SSHAT and CDR2 FNYEAQ (reference sequence). CDR3 sequence reads: CASSPSGSSADTQYF. CDR3 sequence (DNA): TGTGCTAGCAGTCCCAGCGGGAGCAGCGCAGATACGCAGTATTTT.

The chain uses TRBV7-3 and TRBJ1-1; TRBD1 is a possible D gene (6 bases). This CDR3 spans 16 amino acids. CDR1 is SGHTA, CDR2 FQGTGA, per germline. The ends were cut back, 1 base at V and 1 base at J, with 13 bases in the middle. The CDR3 protein is CASSLIGGHPNTEAFF. In DNA form, the CDR3 reads TGTGCCAGCAGCTTAATTGGGGGACACCCGAACACTGAAGCTTTCTTT.

The rearrangement uses TRBV7-9 and TRBJ2-5, with 8 nucleotides matching TRBD2. CDR3 length equals 16 residues. Germline CDR1 reads SEHNR; CDR2 reads FQNEAQ (reference sequence). V gave up 5 bases and J gave up 1 base; unmatched junction bases: 9. This chain's CDR3 is CASSRATLAGQETQYF. The DNA of the CDR3 is TGTGCCAGCAGCCGAGCGACTCTAGCGGGCCAAGAGACCCAGTACTTC.

V usage is TRBV19 and J usage is TRBJ2-7, with 10 bases lining up with TRBD2. This CDR3 comprises 15 residues. V trimming: 5 bases; J trimming: 0 bases; junction bases outside the gene matches: 4. The germline gives CDR1 LNHDA, CDR2 SQIVND (reference sequence). This CDR3 is CASSAGLAHSYEQYF. CDR3 in DNA: TGTGCCAGTAGTGCGGGACTAGCGCACTCCTACGAGCAGTACTTC.

This clone was seen only a few times. The CDR3 sequence is CASSGHGELFF. The CDR3 DNA sequence: TGTGCCAGCAGTGGGCACGGGGAGCTGTTTTTT. The J gene is TRBJ2-2, the V gene TRBV6-1; no reliable D call. Germline V gives CDR1 MNHNS, CDR2 SASEGT. The CDR3 loop spans 11 amino acids. V lost 4 bases and J lost 7, with 4 bases in between.

The J gene is TRBJ2-6, the V gene TRBV28, with D possibly TRBD1 on 7 matching bases. This CDR3 is built from 16 residues. Germline V gives CDR1 MDHEN, CDR2 SYDVKM. V was shortened by 10 bases and J by 2 bases, with 18 bases between the two germline ends. CDR3: CATEEGALPGANVLTF. The CDR3 DNA follows: TGTGCCACTGAGGAGGGGGCGCTCCCTGGGGCCAACGTCCTGACTTTC. The full variable domain, rest sourced from reference TRBV28 and TRBJ2-6, is DVKVTQSSRYLVKRTGEKVFLECVQDMDHENMFWYRQDPGLGLRLIYFSYDVKMKEKGDIPEGYSVSREKKERFSLILESASTNQTSMYLCATEEGALPGANVLTFGAGSRLTVL.

This clone was found once. V is TRBV28 and J is TRBJ2-5; 16 positions match TRBD2. V trimming: 5 bases; J trimming: 5 bases; junction bases outside the gene matches: 11. CDR1 and CDR2 from the germline V gene are MDHEN and SYDVKM. The CDR3 length is 18 residues. The CDR3 DNA reads as TGTGCCAGCAGTATCCCGGGACTAGCGGGAGGGCCATTCGAGACCCAGTACTTC. Translating it yields CASSIPGLAGGPFETQYF.

The chain joins TRBV7-6 to TRBJ2-2; D is possibly TRBD1 (8 bases). V shed 5 bases and J shed 2 bases, with 18 bases lying between them. The CDR3 length is 17 residues. Germline CDR1 reads SGHVS; CDR2 reads FNYEAQ. CDR3 loop: CASSPRGGTGNTGELFF. CDR3 nucleotide sequence: TGTGCCAGCAGCCCAAGGGGGGGGACAGGCAACACCGGGGAGCTGTTTTTT.

The rearrangement uses TRBV6-5 and TRBJ2-5; D ambiguous. V was shortened by 11 bases and J by 5 bases, with 15 bases between the two germline ends. Germline CDR1 MNHEY, CDR2 SVGAGI. The CDR3 runs 12 residues. The CDR3 protein is CACGPKWETQYF. The CDR3 DNA follows: TGTGCCTGTGGCCCCAAGTGGGAGACCCAGTACTTC.

The chain has TRBV5-6 and TRBJ2-7; D might be TRBD2 (6 bases). V was cut by 0 bases and J by 0 bases, with 10 bases left in between. This CDR3 comprises 15 residues. Germline V gene sequence: CDR1 SGHDT, CDR2 YYEEEE. CDR3 region: CASSLVGTGSYEQYF. The CDR3, as DNA: TGTGCCAGCAGCTTGGTAGGGACTGGCTCCTACGAGCAGTACTTC.

The chain couples TRBV29-1 to TRBJ1-2; weak D call: TRBD1 (5 bases). The germline V gene encodes CDR1 SQVTM and CDR2 ANQGSEA. V was clipped by 1 base and J by 2 bases, with 20 bases between them. This CDR3 region has 17 residues. The CDR3 nucleotides are TGCAGCGTTGAAGGGCCTTGGCGACAGTCGCCAAACTATGGCTACACCTTC. Translation: CSVEGPWRQSPNYGYTF. Drawing the rest from reference TRBV29-1 and TRBJ1-2, the complete variable domain is SAVISQKPSRDICQRGTSLTIQCQVDSQVTMMFWYRQQPGQSLTLIATANQGSEATYESGFVIDKFPISRPNLTFSTLTVSNMSPEDSSIYLCSVEGPWRQSPNYGYTFGSGTRLTVV.

The chain is built from TRBV4-1 and TRBJ1-6, with D tentatively TRBD1 (5 bases). CDR1 and CDR2 from the germline V gene are MGHRA and YSYEKL. This CDR3 comprises 15 residues. V gave up 0 bases and J gave up 9 bases, with 12 bases separating them. The CDR3 DNA is TGCGCCAGCAGCCAAGACTGGGGCATCGGTTCACCCCTCCACTTT. Its translation is CASSQDWGIGSPLHF.

V and J are TRBV30 and TRBJ1-2; D is possibly TRBD1 (5 bases). CDR1 and CDR2 from the germline V gene are GTSNPN and SVGIG (reference sequence). Trimming pared 7 bases from V and 2 bases from J, leaving 11 bases between. The CDR3 contains 12 residues. As DNA, the CDR3 is TGTGCCTTCACGGGGGGGAACTATGGCTACACCTTC. It is translated as CAFTGGNYGYTF.

This rearrangement joins TRBV7-6 to TRBJ2-5, with D unclear. The CDR3 runs to 14 residues. The V and J ends lost 1 base and 7 bases respectively, with 13 bases between them. From germline, CDR1 is SGHVS and CDR2 FNYEAQ. The CDR3 DNA sequence: TGTGCCAGCAGCTTAGAGCCCGGCCCGGGGACCCAGTACTTC. This sequence encodes CASSLEPGPGTQYF. Full variable domain (remainder filled in from reference TRBV7-6 and TRBJ2-5): GAGVSQSPRYKVTKRGQDVALRCDPISGHVSLYWYRQALGQGPEFLTYFNYEAQQDKSGLPNDRFSAERPEGSISTLTIQRTEQRDSAMYRCASSLEPGPGTQYFGPGTRLLVL.

J is TRBJ1-4 and V is TRBV28; a possible D gene is TRBD1 (5 bases). Germline CDR1 reads MDHEN; CDR2 reads SYDVKM. CDR3 size: 18 residues. Trimming removed 11 bases from V and 7 bases from J, with 32 bases in between. This CDR3 reads CAASTPGGTHLGGEKLFF. The CDR3 DNA follows: TGTGCCGCATCGACTCCGGGAGGGACCCACCTAGGCGGTGAAAAACTGTTTTTT.

This clone was seen just once. The rearrangement links TRBV19 to TRBJ1-1; D is uncertain. Trimming cost V 9 bases and J 0 bases, with 11 bases left between them. The length of the CDR3 is 13 residues. CDR1 and CDR2 (germline): LNHDA, SQIVND (reference sequence). The CDR3 spells CASQPGVNTEAFF. The CDR3 bases are TGTGCCAGCCAGCCCGGGGTGAACACTGAAGCTTTCTTT.

The chain joins TRBV15 to TRBJ1-1; 8 bases line up with TRBD1. This CDR3 is built from 15 residues. Germline V gene sequence: CDR1 LNHNV, CDR2 YYDKDF (reference sequence). Losses at the gene ends were 3 bases for V and 5 bases for J; bases not matched to a gene: 8. In nucleotides, the CDR3 is TGTGCCACCAGCAGGGACAGGGCATTCCAAACTGAAGCTTTCTTT. It codes for CATSRDRAFQTEAFF.